A selection of T cell receptor beta chains follows, all from one sample in a study of technical replicates of blood from a handful of donors. Assay: immunoSEQ multiplex PCR; the TCRdb copy retains only in-frame clones and omits some. The sample lists around 85,000 clones, around 94% seen once, with 0.25% to 0.3% in the top ten. The sequenced sample consisted of T cells isolated from PBMCs. These receptors were obtained from a human donor in good health. Both conserved end residues are part of each CDR3. The D gene is left open where the match is weak. The size entry is marked missing in some rows and otherwise reads once, few, many or a size class.

J gene | D gene | clone size | V gene | CDR3 protein | CDR3 DNA
TRBJ2-7 | TRBD2 | NA | TRBV30 | CAWTSGGEQYF | TGTGCCTGGACCTCGGGAGGGGAGCAGTACTTC
TRBJ1-1 | TRBD1 | NA | TRBV5-1 | CASSSGTQGSDEAFF | TGCGCCAGCAGCTCAGGAACACAGGGGTCGGATGAAGCTTTCTTT
TRBJ1-2 | NA | NA | TRBV28 | CASRFRGRGGYTF | TGTGCCAGCAGATTCAGGGGTCGGGGCGGCTACACCTTC
TRBJ2-1 | NA | NA | TRBV19 | CASSIEGNSYNEQFF | TGTGCCAGTAGTATAGAGGGCAACTCCTACAATGAGCAGTTCTTC
TRBJ1-1 | NA | NA | TRBV6-5 | CASSYYRDAEAFF | TGTGCCAGCAGTTATTACAGGGATGCTGAAGCTTTCTTT
TRBJ1-1 | TRBD1 | NA | TRBV5-1 | CASRRTGTGEVAFF | TGCGCCAGCAGAAGAACGGGGACAGGAGAGGTAGCTTTCTTT
TRBJ2-7 | NA | NA | TRBV13 | CASSSQLTPGEQYF | TGTGCCAGCAGCTCCCAACTAACTCCGGGCGAGCAGTACTTC
TRBJ1-2 | NA | NA | TRBV5-4 | CASSLDGGNYGYTF | TGTGCCAGCAGCTTGGACGGGGGTAACTATGGCTACACCTTC
TRBJ1-6 | NA | NA | TRBV6-5 | CASSYGTLNSPLHF | TGTGCCAGCAGTTACGGGACTCTTAATTCACCCCTCCACTTT
TRBJ1-5 | NA | NA | TRBV29-1 | CSVEEVSSGPQHF | TGCAGCGTTGAAGAGGTCAGCTCAGGGCCCCAGCATTTT
TRBJ2-2 | NA | NA | TRBV28 | CASSLWTTGSYTGELFF | TGTGCCAGCAGTTTATGGACTACCGGGAGTTACACCGGGGAGCTGTTTTTT
TRBJ2-7 | NA | NA | TRBV28 | CASSFRLAPNEQYF | TGTGCCAGCAGTTTTCGTCTAGCTCCCAACGAGCAGTACTTC
TRBJ1-4 | TRBD1 | NA | TRBV2 | CASRRDRGEKLFF | TGTGCCAGCAGGCGGGACAGGGGTGAAAAACTGTTTTTT
TRBJ1-1 | NA | NA | TRBV27 | CASIASLFRNNTEAFF | TGTGCCAGCATCGCTTCGCTCTTCAGGAACAACACTGAAGCTTTCTTT
TRBJ2-7 | NA | NA | TRBV5-6 | CASSLWGQQYF | TGTGCCAGCAGCTTGTGGGGCCAGCAGTACTTC
TRBJ2-2 | TRBD1 | NA | TRBV6-1 | CASSEVGTVSDTGELFF | TGTGCCAGCAGTGAAGTCGGGACAGTGAGCGACACCGGGGAGCTGTTTTTT
TRBJ2-5 | NA | NA | TRBV27 | CASSPLGSQETQYF | TGTGCCAGCAGTCCCCTAGGCAGCCAAGAGACCCAGTACTTC
TRBJ1-3 | TRBD1 | NA | TRBV5-1 | CASSLRTGRGNTIYF | TGCGCCAGCAGCCTGAGGACAGGGCGAGGAAACACCATATATTTT
TRBJ2-7 | NA | once | TRBV7-9 | CASSPSSYEQYF | TGTGCCAGCAGCCCGTCGTCCTACGAGCAGTACTTC
TRBJ2-1 | NA | NA | TRBV9 | CASSPTGHSYNEQFF | TGTGCCAGCAGCCCCACAGGGCACTCCTACAATGAGCAGTTCTTC
TRBJ2-3 | NA | NA | TRBV18 | CASLSSTDTQYF | TGTGCCAGCCTATCTAGCACAGATACGCAGTATTTT
TRBJ2-7 | TRBD1 | NA | TRBV11-2 | CASSPDRVRSYEQYF | TGTGCCAGCAGCCCTGACAGGGTGAGATCCTACGAGCAGTACTTC
TRBJ2-3 | TRBD1 | NA | TRBV11-2 | CASSPKYRGDTQYF | TGTGCCAGCAGCCCCAAGTACAGGGGAGATACGCAGTATTTT
TRBJ1-2 | NA | NA | TRBV4-1 | CASSQANLINYGYTF | TGCGCCAGCAGCCAAGCCAACCTAATCAACTATGGCTACACCTTC
TRBJ2-1 | NA | NA | TRBV6-6 | CASIGGNNEQFF | TGTGCCAGCATCGGCGGGAACAATGAGCAGTTCTTC